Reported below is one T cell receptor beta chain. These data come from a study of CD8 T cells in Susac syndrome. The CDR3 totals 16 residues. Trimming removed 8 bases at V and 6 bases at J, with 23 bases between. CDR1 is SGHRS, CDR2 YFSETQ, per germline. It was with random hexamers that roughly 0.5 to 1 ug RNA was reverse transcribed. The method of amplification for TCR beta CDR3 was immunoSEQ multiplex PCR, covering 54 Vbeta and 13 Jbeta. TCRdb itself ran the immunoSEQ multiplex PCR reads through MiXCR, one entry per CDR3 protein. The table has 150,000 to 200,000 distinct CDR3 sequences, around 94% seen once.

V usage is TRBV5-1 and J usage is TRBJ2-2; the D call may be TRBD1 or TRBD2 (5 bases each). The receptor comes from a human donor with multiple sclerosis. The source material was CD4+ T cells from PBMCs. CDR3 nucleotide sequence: TGCGCCAGTCGAGCACTGACGGGACCCCTGGCCGGGGAGCTGTTTTTT. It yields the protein CASRALTGPLAGELFF.